Below are 5 T cell receptor beta chains sequenced from a single sample in a study of beta chain features in type 1 diabetes. The entirety of the isolated RNA underwent reverse transcription, so expressed TCRB transcripts were sequenced. Repertoires were generated with immunoSEQ multiplex PCR, while TCRdb's copy carries only in-frame clones and drops some. The sample has about 620,000 clones; around 16% are singletons. The source material was naive CD4+ T cells from blood. The source of these receptors is a man younger than 35 in good health.

The chain combines TRBV4-1 with TRBJ2-7; 7 bases are shared with TRBD2. The CDR3 sequence is 17 residues long. J lost 6 bases, V lost 0 bases, and 14 bases had no gene match. The germline V gene has CDR1 MGHRA and CDR2 YSYEKL. The CDR3 DNA reads TGCGCCAGCAGCCAAGATAGCCCGGGAGCCCGGGGGGTCGAGCAGTACTTC. As protein: CASSQDSPGARGVEQYF.

In its sample, this clone was seen once. The gene calls are TRBV4-1 and TRBJ1-1; D unclear. V lost 3 bases, J lost 4 bases, and 6 bases lay in between. This CDR3 contains 12 residues. Germline V gene lookup returns CDR1 MGHRA and CDR2 YSYEKL. The CDR3 nucleotides read TGCGCCAGCAGCCATACGGGCACTGAAGCTTTCTTT. Amino acid sequence: CASSHTGTEAFF.

The CDR3 region is CASSQVTGQSPLHF. The CDR3 nucleotides read TGTGCCAGCAGCCAAGTAACAGGGCAATCACCCCTCCACTTT. The V call is TRBV14, the J call TRBJ1-6, with a tentative D call TRBD1 (6 bases). The germline V gene encodes CDR1 SGHDN and CDR2 FVKESK. The CDR3 totals 14 residues. The V gene lost 1 base and the J gene lost 10 bases, with 11 bases spanning the gap.

The chain combines TRBV9 with TRBJ2-5, with unresolved D. Trimming cost V 4 bases and J 4 bases, with 8 bases left between them. This CDR3 has 12 residues. The germline gives CDR1 SGDLS, CDR2 YYNGEE. CDR3 sequence (DNA): TGTGCCAGCAGCCCGAGAGGAGAGACCCAGTACTTC. Protein: CASSPRGETQYF.

A few counts support this clone. This chain links TRBV28 with TRBJ2-1, with a possible D match to TRBD2 (6 bases). The CDR3 consists of 13 residues. Looked up from germline, CDR1 is MDHEN and CDR2 is SYDVKM. V was cut by 10 bases and J by 8 bases, with 18 bases left in between. This CDR3 reads CATEGRNLDEQFF. For the CDR3, the DNA is TGTGCCACGGAGGGCCGGAATTTAGATGAGCAGTTCTTC.